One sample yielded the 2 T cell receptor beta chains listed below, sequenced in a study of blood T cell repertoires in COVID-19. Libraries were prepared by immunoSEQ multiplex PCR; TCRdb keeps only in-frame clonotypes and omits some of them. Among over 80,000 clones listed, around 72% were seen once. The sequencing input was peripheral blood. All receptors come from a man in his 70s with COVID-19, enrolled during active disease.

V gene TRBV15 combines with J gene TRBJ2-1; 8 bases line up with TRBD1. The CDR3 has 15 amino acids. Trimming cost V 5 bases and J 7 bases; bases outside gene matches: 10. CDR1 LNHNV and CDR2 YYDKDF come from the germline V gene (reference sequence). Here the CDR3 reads CATSFGTGGRNEQFF. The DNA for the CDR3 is TGTGCCACCAGCTTCGGGACAGGAGGTCGGAATGAGCAGTTCTTC.

The CDR3 loop is CATSESDTPPHEQYF. In DNA form, the CDR3 reads TGTGCCACCAGTGAATCGGACACACCTCCCCACGAGCAGTACTTC. The genes are TRBV24-1 and TRBJ2-7; perhaps TRBD1 as D (5 bases). V gave up 4 bases and J gave up 5 bases, with 17 bases separating them. This CDR3 is built from 15 residues. Germline V CDR1 and CDR2: KGHDR, SFDVKD.